This T cell receptor (beta chain) was recorded in a study of CD8 T cells in ankylosing spondylitis. The study, taken as a whole, reports: A motif in TCR beta, a set of fewer than ten highly homologous variants, appeared characteristic of ankylosing spondylitis blood. The study looked at matched synovial fluid samples from ankylosing spondylitis patients. Disease-linked clones were reported to be significantly enriched there. Earlier studies detected some motif variants in reactive arthritis synovial fluid and blood.

A word on this clonotype: Antigen unknown.

5'-RACE, quantitative and with molecular barcodes, yielded the TCR beta libraries. MiXCR was run by TCRdb on the 5' RACE reads, yielding one entry per CDR3 protein. This table holds around 770,000 distinct CDR3 sequences, around a fifth found once. Germline CDR1 MNHNS, CDR2 SASEGT. After removal of 6 bases from V and 0 bases from J, the junction contained 10 bases not matched to a gene. This CDR3 comprises 18 residues. What was sequenced was blood, either unsorted or a sorted T cell fraction (not recorded which). The chain joins TRBV6-1 to TRBJ1-6; 8 bases are a match to TRBD1. This receptor was obtained from a male donor with ankylosing spondylitis. CDR3 sequence: CASRPPGQDLSYNSPLHF. CDR3 nucleotide sequence: TGTGCCAGCAGACCCCCGGGACAGGATCTCTCCTATAATTCACCCCTCCACTTT.